This TCR beta chain came from a study of graft-versus-host responses after intestinal transplantation. Across the study: Uniformly, recipients were administered anti-thymocyte globulin induction with subsequent tacrolimus and steroids for approximately 3 years. Study findings and constraints: GvH clones occurred in recipient marrow; some first appeared in ileum or blood. Early post-transplant falls in HvG clones accompanied the peak levels of circulating GvH clones.

The assay was immunoSEQ multiplex PCR, and TCRdb's table has in-frame clones only and misses some. The table records 85,000 to 90,000 clones, roughly 92% of them present only once. CDR1 is LNHDA, CDR2 SQIVND, per germline (reference sequence). V was cut by 4 bases and J by 5 bases, with 33 bases left in between. This CDR3 comprises 21 residues. In regard to this clone: Its antigen is not identified.

This clonotype was sampled from a human donor who received an intestinal transplant. V and J are TRBV19 and TRBJ1-5, with D perhaps matching TRBD1 (6 bases). The sample consisted of unstimulated CD4+ T cells sorted from spleen or lymph node cells, taken before intestinal transplant. CDR3 nucleotides: TGTGCCAGTAGTAAAAAGGCCGGGTGGGGGCGAGTCGGAACATTTGATCAGCCCCAGCATTTT. Translation: CASSKKAGWGRVGTFDQPQHF.